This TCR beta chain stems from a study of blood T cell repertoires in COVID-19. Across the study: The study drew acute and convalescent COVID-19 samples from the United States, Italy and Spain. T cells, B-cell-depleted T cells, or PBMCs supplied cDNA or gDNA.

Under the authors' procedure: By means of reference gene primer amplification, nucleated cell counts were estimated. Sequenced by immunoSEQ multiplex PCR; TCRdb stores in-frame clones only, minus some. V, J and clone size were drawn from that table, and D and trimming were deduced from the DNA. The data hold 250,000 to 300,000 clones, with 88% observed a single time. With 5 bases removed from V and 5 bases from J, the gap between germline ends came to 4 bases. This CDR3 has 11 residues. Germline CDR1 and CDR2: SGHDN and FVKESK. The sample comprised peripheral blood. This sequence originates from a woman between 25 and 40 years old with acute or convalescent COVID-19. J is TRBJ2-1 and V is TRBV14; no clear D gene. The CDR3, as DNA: TGTGCCAGCAGCTATAACAATGAGCAGTTCTTC. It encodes CASSYNNEQFF. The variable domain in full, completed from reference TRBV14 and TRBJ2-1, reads EAGVTQFPSHSVIEKGQTVTLRCDPISGHDNLYWYRRVMGKEIKFLLHFVKESKQDESGMPNNRFLAERTGGTYSTLKVQPAELEDSGVYFCASSYNNEQFFGPGTRLTVL.